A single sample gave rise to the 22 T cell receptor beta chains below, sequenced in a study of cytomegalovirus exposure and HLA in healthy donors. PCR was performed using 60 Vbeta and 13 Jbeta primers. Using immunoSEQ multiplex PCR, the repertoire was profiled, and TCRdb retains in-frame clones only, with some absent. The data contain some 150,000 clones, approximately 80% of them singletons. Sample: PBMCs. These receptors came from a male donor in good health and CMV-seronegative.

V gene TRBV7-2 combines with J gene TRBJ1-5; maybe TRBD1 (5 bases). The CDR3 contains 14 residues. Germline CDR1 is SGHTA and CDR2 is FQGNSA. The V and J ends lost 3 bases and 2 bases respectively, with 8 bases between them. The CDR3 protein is CASSLTGGNQPQHF. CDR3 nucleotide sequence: TGTGCCAGCAGCTTGACGGGGGGCAATCAGCCCCAGCATTTT.

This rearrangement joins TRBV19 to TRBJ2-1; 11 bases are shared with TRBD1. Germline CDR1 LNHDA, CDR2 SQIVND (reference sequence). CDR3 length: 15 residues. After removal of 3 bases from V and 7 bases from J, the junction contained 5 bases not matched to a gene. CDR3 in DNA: TGTGCCAGTAGTATCGGACAGGGGGCATTGAATGAGCAGTTCTTC. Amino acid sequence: CASSIGQGALNEQFF.

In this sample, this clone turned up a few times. CDR3: CASSQDRGQGGQPQHF. The CDR3 DNA sequence: TGCGCCAGCAGCCAAGATCGCGGGCAGGGAGGGCAGCCCCAGCATTTT. The V call is TRBV4-1, the J call TRBJ1-5, with D perhaps TRBD1 (5 bases). The CDR3 is 16 residues long. V was cut by 0 bases and J by 7 bases, with 16 bases left in between. In germline, CDR1 is MGHRA, CDR2 YSYEKL.

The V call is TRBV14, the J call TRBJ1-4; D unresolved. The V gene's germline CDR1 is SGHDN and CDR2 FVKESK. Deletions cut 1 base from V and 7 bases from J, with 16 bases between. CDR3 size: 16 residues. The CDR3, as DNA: TGTGCCAGCAGCCAAGGGACGCGGAGTGGAGGTGAAAAACTGTTTTTT. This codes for CASSQGTRSGGEKLFF.

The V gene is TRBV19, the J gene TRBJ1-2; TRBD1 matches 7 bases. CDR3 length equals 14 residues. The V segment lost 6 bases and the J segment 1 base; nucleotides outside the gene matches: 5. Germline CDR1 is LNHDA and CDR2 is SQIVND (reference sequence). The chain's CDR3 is CASRSGTVNYGYTF. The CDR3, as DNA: TGTGCCAGTAGATCCGGGACAGTTAACTATGGCTACACCTTC.

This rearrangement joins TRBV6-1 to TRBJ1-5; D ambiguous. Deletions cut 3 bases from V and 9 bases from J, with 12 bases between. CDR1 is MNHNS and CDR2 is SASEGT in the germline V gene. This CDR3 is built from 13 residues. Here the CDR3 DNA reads TGTGCCAGCAGTGATGGGAGTGAGGGGCCCCAGCATTTT. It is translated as CASSDGSEGPQHF.

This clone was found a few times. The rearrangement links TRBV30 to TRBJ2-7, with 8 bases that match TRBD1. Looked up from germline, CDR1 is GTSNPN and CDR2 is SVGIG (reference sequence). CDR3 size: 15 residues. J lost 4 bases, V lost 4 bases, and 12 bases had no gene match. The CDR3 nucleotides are TGTGCCTGGACCGTATCCGGACAGGGTGGTTACGAGCAGTACTTC. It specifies CAWTVSGQGGYEQYF.

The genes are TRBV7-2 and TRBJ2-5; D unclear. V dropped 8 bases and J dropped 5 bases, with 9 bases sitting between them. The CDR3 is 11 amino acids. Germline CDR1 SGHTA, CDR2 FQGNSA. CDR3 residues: CASGPWETQYF. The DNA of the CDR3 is TGTGCCAGCGGCCCATGGGAGACCCAGTACTTC.

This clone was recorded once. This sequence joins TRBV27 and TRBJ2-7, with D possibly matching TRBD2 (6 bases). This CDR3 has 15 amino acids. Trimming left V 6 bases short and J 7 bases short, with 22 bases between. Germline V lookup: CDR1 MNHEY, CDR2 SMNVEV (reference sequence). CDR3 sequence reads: CASRSGDSGPQEQYF. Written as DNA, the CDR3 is TGTGCCAGCAGGTCTGGAGATAGCGGCCCTCAGGAGCAGTACTTC.

CDR3 region: CSVKPGGGVNEQYF. The CDR3 DNA is TGCAGCGTCAAACCGGGAGGAGGGGTCAACGAGCAGTACTTC. V and J are TRBV29-1 and TRBJ2-7; TRBD2 aligns across 7 bases. The CDR3 sequence is 14 residues long. In germline, CDR1 is SQVTM, CDR2 ANQGSEA. V dropped 6 bases and J dropped 5; count of bases not matched to a gene: 13.

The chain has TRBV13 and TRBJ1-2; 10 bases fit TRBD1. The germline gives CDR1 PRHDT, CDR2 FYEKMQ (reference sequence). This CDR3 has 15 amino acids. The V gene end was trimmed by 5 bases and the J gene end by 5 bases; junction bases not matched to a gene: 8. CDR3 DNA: TGTGCCAGCAGCGACAGCCGGACAGGGGGATATGGCTACACCTTC. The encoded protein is CASSDSRTGGYGYTF.

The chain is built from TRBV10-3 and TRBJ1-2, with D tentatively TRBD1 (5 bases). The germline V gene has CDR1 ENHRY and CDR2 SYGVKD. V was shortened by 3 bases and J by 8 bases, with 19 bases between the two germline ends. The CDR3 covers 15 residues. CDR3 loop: CAISDRADNTEGYTF. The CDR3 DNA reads TGTGCCATCAGTGACAGGGCAGACAACACTGAGGGCTACACCTTC.

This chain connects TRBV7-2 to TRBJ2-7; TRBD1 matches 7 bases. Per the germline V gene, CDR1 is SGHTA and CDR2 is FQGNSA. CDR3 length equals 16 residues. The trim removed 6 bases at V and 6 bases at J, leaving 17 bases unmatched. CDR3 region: CASSAPTLRGPGEQYF. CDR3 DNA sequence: TGTGCCAGCAGTGCCCCCACATTAAGGGGGCCTGGCGAGCAGTACTTC. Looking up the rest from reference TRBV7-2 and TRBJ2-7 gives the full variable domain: GAGVSQSPSNKVTEKGKDVELRCDPISGHTALYWYRQSLGQGLEFLIYFQGNSAPDKSGLPSDRFSAERTGGSVSTLTIQRTQQEDSAVYLCASSAPTLRGPGEQYFGPGTRLTVT.

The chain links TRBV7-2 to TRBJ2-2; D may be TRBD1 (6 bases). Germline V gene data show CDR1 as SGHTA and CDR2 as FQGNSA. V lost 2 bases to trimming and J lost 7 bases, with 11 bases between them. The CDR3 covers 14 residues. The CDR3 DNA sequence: TGTGCCAGCAGCTTACTGGGGGCTATCGGGGAGCTGTTTTTT. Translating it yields CASSLLGAIGELFF.

The CDR3, as DNA: TGTGCCAGCAGCTTAGTTAGGGGGCATGAAAAACTGTTTTTT. This encodes CASSLVRGHEKLFF. The rearrangement joins TRBV7-8 to TRBJ1-4; the match to TRBD1 covers 7 bases. CDR1 is SGHVS, CDR2 FQNEAQ, per germline. The CDR3 length is 14 residues. Losses at the gene ends were 1 base for V and 6 bases for J; bases not matched to a gene: 2. The full variable domain, its missing parts supplied by reference TRBV7-8 and TRBJ1-4, is GAGVSQSPRYKVAKRGQDVALRCDPISGHVSLFWYQQALGQGPEFLTYFQNEAQLDKSGLPSDRFFAERPEGSVSTLKIQRTQQEDSAVYLCASSLVRGHEKLFFGSGTQLSVL.

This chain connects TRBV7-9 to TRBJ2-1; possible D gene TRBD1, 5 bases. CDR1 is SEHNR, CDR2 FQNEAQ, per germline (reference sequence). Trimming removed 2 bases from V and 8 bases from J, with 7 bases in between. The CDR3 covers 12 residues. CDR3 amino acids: CASSLQGHEQFF. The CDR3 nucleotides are TGTGCCAGCAGCTTACAGGGCCATGAGCAGTTCTTC.

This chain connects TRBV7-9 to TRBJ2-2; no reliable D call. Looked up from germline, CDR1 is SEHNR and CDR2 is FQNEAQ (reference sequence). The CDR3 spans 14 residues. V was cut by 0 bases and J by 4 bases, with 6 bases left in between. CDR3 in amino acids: CASSLAWSTGELFF. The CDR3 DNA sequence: TGTGCCAGCAGCTTAGCCTGGAGCACCGGGGAGCTGTTTTTT.

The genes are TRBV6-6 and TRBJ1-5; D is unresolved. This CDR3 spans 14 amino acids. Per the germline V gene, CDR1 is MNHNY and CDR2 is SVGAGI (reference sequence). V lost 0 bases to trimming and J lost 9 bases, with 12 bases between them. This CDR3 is CASSYSRESRPQHF. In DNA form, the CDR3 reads TGTGCCAGCAGTTACTCTCGGGAGTCACGGCCCCAGCATTTT.

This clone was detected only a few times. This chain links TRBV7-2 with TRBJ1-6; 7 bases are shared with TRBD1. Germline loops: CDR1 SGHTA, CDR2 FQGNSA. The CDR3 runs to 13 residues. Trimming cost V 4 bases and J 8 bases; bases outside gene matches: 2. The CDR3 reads CASSSQGDSPLHF. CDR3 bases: TGTGCCAGCAGCTCCCAGGGGGATTCACCCCTCCACTTT.

The CDR3 DNA follows: TGTGCCAGCAGCTACGACAGGGGGCAACCCTACGAGCAGTACTTC. It specifies CASSYDRGQPYEQYF. This sequence joins TRBV7-2 and TRBJ2-7, with 10 bases lining up with TRBD1. CDR3 length: 15 residues. Germline lookup yields CDR1 SGHTA and CDR2 FQGNSA. With 4 bases clipped from V and 2 bases from J, the junction kept 5 bases outside the gene matches. The whole variable domain, remainder taken from reference TRBV7-2 and TRBJ2-7, is GAGVSQSPSNKVTEKGKDVELRCDPISGHTALYWYRQSLGQGLEFLIYFQGNSAPDKSGLPSDRFSAERTGGSVSTLTIQRTQQEDSAVYLCASSYDRGQPYEQYFGPGTRLTVT.

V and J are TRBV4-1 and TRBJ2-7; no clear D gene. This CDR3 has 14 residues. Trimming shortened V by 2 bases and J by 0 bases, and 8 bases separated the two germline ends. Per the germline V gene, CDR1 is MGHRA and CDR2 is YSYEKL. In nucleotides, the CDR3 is TGCGCCAGCAGCCAAACAGCAACCTCCTACGAGCAGTACTTC. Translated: CASSQTATSYEQYF.

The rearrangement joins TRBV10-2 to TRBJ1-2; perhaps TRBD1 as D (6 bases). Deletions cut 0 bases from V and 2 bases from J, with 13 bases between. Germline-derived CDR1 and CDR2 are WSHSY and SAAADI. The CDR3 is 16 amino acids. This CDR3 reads CASSESLGQGNYGYTF. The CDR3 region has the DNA TGCGCCAGCAGTGAGTCTTTAGGTCAGGGGAACTATGGCTACACCTTC.